Listed below are T cell receptor beta chains from one sample, sequenced in a study of T cell changes during pregnancy in multiple sclerosis. Clones were read by immunoSEQ multiplex PCR, and TCRdb kept only the in-frame ones, dropping some. The data contain fewer than 40,000 clones, 90% of them singletons. The material sequenced was CD8+ T cells from peripheral blood mononuclear cells, taken before pregnancy. Every receptor here comes from a female donor with multiple sclerosis, enrolled in a pregnancy study. Both conserved end residues are part of each CDR3. D genes are given only for firm matches. Clone size is shown for a subset of rows, as once, few, many or a class of expanded clone.

j_call v_call d_call clone_size cdr3_aa cdr3_nt
TRBJ1-1 TRBV29-1 NA NA CSVVTENTEAFF TGCAGCGTTGTTACAGAAAACACTGAAGCTTTCTTT
TRBJ1-5 TRBV7-8 NA NA CASSPRLGQPQHF TGTGCCAGCAGCCCCAGGCTGGGCCAGCCCCAGCATTTT
TRBJ1-2 TRBV5-6 NA NA CASSFGQGSYGYTF TGTGCCAGCAGCTTCGGGCAGGGGAGCTATGGCTACACCTTC
TRBJ1-1 TRBV7-2 TRBD1 NA CASSRDRVTMNTEAFF TGTGCCAGCAGTCGGGACAGAGTTACAATGAACACTGAAGCTTTCTTT
TRBJ2-1 TRBV19 TRBD2 NA CASSIGLAEGYNEQFF TGTGCCAGTAGTATAGGGCTAGCGGAGGGGTACAATGAGCAGTTCTTC
TRBJ2-2 TRBV5-6 NA NA CASRDSQRGELFF TGTGCCAGCAGGGACTCCCAACGAGGGGAGCTGTTTTTT
TRBJ2-3 TRBV7-8 TRBD2 once CASSSRSGGSRADTQYF TGTGCCAGCAGCTCGCGTTCAGGCGGGAGCAGGGCAGATACGCAGTATTTT
TRBJ1-3 TRBV9 NA NA CASSVGAGAGNTIYF TGTGCCAGCAGCGTAGGGGCAGGGGCTGGAAACACCATATATTTT
TRBJ2-2 TRBV27 TRBD1 NA CASSRQGRTTGELFF TGTGCCAGCAGTCGACAGGGGCGAACCACCGGGGAGCTGTTTTTT
TRBJ2-7 TRBV5-4 TRBD1 NA CASSLGQGLSYEQYF TGTGCCAGCAGCTTGGGACAGGGCCTCTCCTACGAGCAGTACTTC
TRBJ1-1 TRBV6-1 NA NA CASSDGLNTEAFF TGTGCCAGCAGTGACGGACTAAACACTGAAGCTTTCTTT
TRBJ2-2 TRBV4-1 NA NA CASSQDWRAGASGELFF TGCGCCAGCAGCCAAGATTGGCGGGCAGGGGCGTCCGGGGAGCTGTTTTTT
TRBJ2-5 TRBV9 NA NA CASASRDFPQETQYF TGTGCCAGCGCCTCCAGGGATTTCCCCCAAGAGACCCAGTACTTC
TRBJ1-1 TRBV7-3 NA NA CASSTGRLTNTEAFF TGTGCCAGCAGCACAGGACGGTTAACAAACACTGAAGCTTTCTTT
TRBJ1-5 TRBV7-9 NA NA CASSPDRHSNQPQHF TGTGCCAGCAGCCCGGACAGACATAGCAATCAGCCCCAGCATTTT
TRBJ2-1 TRBV25-1 NA NA CASSAGRGSYNEQFF TGTGCCAGCAGTGCTGGAAGGGGATCCTACAATGAGCAGTTCTTC
TRBJ1-2 TRBV5-4 NA NA CASSPYGGEAHYGYTF TGTGCCAGCAGCCCGTACGGCGGGGAGGCTCACTATGGCTACACCTTC
TRBJ1-1 TRBV5-8 NA once CASSLQLMNTEAFF TGTGCCAGCAGCCTACAGCTGATGAACACTGAAGCTTTCTTT
TRBJ1-2 TRBV2 NA NA CASFHTWAYGYTF TGTGCCAGTTTCCACACCTGGGCCTATGGCTACACCTTC
TRBJ2-3 TRBV6-5 TRBD2 NA CASAALAGVTDTQYF TGTGCCAGCGCCGCTCTAGCGGGAGTAACAGATACGCAGTATTTT
TRBJ1-2 TRBV12-5 TRBD1 NA CASGQGARGYTF TGTGCTAGTGGGCAGGGGGCGCGAGGCTACACCTTC
TRBJ1-1 TRBV5-1 NA NA CASSSTGYTEAFF TGCGCCAGCAGCTCCACAGGGTACACTGAAGCTTTCTTT
TRBJ1-1 TRBV6-5 NA NA CASSYSRVQYTEAFF TGTGCCAGCAGTTACTCCAGGGTACAATACACTGAAGCTTTCTTT
TRBJ2-1 TRBV7-6 TRBD2 NA CASSFRLAGVSGEQFF TGTGCCAGCAGCTTTCGACTAGCGGGAGTGTCGGGTGAGCAGTTCTTC
TRBJ1-5 TRBV5-4 NA once CASSPENRHPQHF TGTGCCAGCAGCCCAGAGAACCGACATCCCCAGCATTTT
TRBJ2-6 TRBV9 TRBD1 NA CASSAGQGSWDGANVLTF TGTGCCAGCAGCGCTGGACAGGGGTCATGGGATGGGGCCAACGTCCTGACTTTC
TRBJ1-1 TRBV4-2 NA once CASSQEGPGDEAFF TGTGCCAGCAGCCAAGAGGGGCCGGGGGACGAAGCTTTCTTT
TRBJ1-6 TRBV2 NA NA CASSLRDRYQKNSPLHF TGTGCCAGCAGTCTTCGAGACAGATACCAGAAGAATTCACCCCTCCACTTT